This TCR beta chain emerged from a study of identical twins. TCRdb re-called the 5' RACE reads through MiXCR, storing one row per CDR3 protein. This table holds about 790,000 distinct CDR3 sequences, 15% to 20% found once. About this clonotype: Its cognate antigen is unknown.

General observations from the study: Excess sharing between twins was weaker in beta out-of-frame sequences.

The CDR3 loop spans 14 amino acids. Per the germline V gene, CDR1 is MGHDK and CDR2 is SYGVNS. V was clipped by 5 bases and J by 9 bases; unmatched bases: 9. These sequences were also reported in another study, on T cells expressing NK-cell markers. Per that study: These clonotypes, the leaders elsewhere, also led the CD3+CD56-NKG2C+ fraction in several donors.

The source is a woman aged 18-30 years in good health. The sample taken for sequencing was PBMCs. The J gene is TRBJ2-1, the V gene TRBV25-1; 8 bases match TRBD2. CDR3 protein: CASSSLAGRTEQFF. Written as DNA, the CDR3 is TGTGCCAGCAGTAGTTTAGCGGGACGCACTGAGCAGTTCTTC.